Listed here is a single T cell receptor beta chain. The antigen remains undetermined. PCR was performed using 60 Vbeta and 13 Jbeta primers. Libraries were prepared by immunoSEQ multiplex PCR; TCRdb keeps only in-frame clonotypes and omits some of them. There are fewer than 200,000 clones in the sample; 75% to 85% occur only once, and approximately 2% lies in the top ten. The entry originates in a study of cytomegalovirus exposure and HLA in healthy donors. Germline CDR1 and CDR2: PRHDT and FYEKMQ (reference sequence). Trimming cost V 1 base and J 0 bases; bases outside gene matches: 8. The CDR3 loop spans 17 amino acids. Study conclusions and caveats: Most of the TCR beta V segments (in an earlier analysis) were productive either about 90% or about 30% of the time.

This receptor was obtained from a woman aged 18-29 years in good health and CMV-seronegative. The sample was PBMCs. The J gene is TRBJ2-5, the V gene TRBV13; 7 bases agree with TRBD1. For the CDR3, the DNA is TGTGCCAGCAGCTTAGCCCCCGGGACAGACTACCAAGAGACCCAGTACTTC. It is translated as CASSLAPGTDYQETQYF.